This TCR beta chain was sequenced during a study of CD8 T cells in ankylosing spondylitis. Germline assignment: CDR1 KGHDR and CDR2 SFDVKD. Trimming removed 5 bases from V and 8 bases from J, with 5 bases in between. The CDR3 totals 11 residues. Quantitative barcoded 5'-RACE was used to prepare TCR beta libraries. A single record per CDR3 protein comes from TCRdb applying MiXCR to the 5' RACE reads. The table lists 30,000 to 35,000 distinct CDR3 sequences, more than 25% of them singletons. In the case of this clonotype: Its antigen is still unknown.

Whole-study results and caveats: A TCR beta motif made of about 8 highly homologous variants seemed typical of ankylosing spondylitis blood.

The sequence came from a male donor with ankylosing spondylitis. This chain links TRBV24-1 with TRBJ2-2; D not certain. Sequencing was done on a sample of synovial fluid, either unsorted or a sorted T cell fraction (not recorded which). CDR3 protein: CATSVLGELFF. In nucleotides, the CDR3 is TGTGCCACCAGTGTCCTAGGGGAGCTGTTTTTT.